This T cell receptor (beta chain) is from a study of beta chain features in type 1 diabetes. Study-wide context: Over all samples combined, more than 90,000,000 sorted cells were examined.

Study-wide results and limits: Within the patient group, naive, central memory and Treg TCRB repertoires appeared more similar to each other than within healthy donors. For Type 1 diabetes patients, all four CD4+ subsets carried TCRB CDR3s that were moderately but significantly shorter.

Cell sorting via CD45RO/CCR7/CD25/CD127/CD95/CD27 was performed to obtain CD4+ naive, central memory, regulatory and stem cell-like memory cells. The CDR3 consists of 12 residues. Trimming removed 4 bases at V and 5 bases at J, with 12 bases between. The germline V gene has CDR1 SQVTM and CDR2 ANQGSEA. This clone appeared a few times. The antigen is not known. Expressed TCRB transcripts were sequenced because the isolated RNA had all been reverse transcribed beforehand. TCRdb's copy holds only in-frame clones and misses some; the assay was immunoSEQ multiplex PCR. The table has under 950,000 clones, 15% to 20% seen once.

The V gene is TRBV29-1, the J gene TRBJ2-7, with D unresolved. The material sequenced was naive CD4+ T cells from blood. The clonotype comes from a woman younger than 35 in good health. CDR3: CSVGRQFNEQYF. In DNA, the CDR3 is TGCAGCGTTGGGCGGCAGTTCAACGAGCAGTACTTC.